The 2 T cell receptor beta chains below all came from one sample that was sequenced in a study of blood T cell repertoires in COVID-19. Libraries were prepared by immunoSEQ multiplex PCR; TCRdb keeps only in-frame clonotypes and omits some of them. The sample lists 100,000 to 150,000 clones; more than 85% were seen once. What was sequenced was peripheral blood. The receptors were gathered from a man aged 45 to 65 with active or convalescent COVID-19.

The chain joins TRBV6-5 to TRBJ1-1; D gene uncertain. Trimming removed 6 bases from V and 5 bases from J, with 10 bases in between. CDR1 is MNHEY and CDR2 is SVGAGI in the germline V gene. The CDR3 is made up of 12 amino acids. The CDR3 DNA follows: TGTGCCAGCAGCACCCAGCGGACTGAAGCTTTCTTT. It encodes CASSTQRTEAFF.

The rearrangement joins TRBV12-5 to TRBJ1-6; D remains unclear. This CDR3 region has 13 residues. Trimming removed 5 bases at V and 9 bases at J, with 11 bases between. Germline CDR1 LGHNT, CDR2 FRNRAP. In DNA, the CDR3 is TGTGCTAGTGGTCTAGAAGAGGTTTCACCCCTCCACTTT. Translating gives CASGLEEVSPLHF.